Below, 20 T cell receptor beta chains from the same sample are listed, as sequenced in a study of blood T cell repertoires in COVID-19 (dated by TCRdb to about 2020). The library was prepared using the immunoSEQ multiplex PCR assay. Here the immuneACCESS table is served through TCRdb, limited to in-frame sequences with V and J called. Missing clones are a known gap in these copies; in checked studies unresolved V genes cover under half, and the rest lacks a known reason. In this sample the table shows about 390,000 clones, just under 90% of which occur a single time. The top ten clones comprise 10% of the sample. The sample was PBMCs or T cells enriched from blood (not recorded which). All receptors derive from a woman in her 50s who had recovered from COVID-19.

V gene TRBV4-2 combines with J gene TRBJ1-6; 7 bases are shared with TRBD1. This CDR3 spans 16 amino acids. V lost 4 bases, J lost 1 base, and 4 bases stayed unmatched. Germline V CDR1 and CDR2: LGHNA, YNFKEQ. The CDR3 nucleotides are TGTGCCAGCAGCCTTCCACAGGGGTCCTATAATTCACCCCTCCACTTT. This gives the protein CASSLPQGSYNSPLHF.

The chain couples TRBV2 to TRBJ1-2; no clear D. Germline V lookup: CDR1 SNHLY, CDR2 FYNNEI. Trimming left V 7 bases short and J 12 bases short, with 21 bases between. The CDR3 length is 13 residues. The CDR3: CASTPEDRRIDTF. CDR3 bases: TGTGCCAGCACCCCGGAGGACCGTAGGATCGACACCTTC.

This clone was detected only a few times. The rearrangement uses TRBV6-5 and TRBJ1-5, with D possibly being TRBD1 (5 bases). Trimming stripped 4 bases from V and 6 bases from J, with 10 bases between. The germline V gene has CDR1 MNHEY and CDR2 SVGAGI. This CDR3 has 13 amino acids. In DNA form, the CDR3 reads TGTGCCAGCAGTTCGGGGGGGGGTCAGCCCCAGCATTTT. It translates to CASSSGGGQPQHF.

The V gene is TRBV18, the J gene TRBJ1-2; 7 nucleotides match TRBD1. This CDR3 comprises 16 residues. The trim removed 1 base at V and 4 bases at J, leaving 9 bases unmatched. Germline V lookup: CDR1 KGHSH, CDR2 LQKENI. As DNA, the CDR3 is TGTGCCAGCTCACCACGGCTAACAGGGGACCGCTATGGCTACACCTTC. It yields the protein CASSPRLTGDRYGYTF.

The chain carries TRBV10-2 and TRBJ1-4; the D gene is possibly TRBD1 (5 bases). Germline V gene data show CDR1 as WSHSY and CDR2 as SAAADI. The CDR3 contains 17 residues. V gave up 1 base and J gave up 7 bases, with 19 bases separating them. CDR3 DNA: TGCGCCAGCAGTGAGTTTTTCGGGTCTGGGGCTGGTGAAAAACTGTTTTTT. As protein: CASSEFFGSGAGEKLFF.

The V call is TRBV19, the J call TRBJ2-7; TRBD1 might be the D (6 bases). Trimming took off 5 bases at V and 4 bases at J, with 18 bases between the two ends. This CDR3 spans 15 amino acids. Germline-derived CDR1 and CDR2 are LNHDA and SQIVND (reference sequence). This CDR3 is CASSQVGQPPYEQYF. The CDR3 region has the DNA TGTGCCAGTAGTCAAGTCGGACAGCCACCTTACGAGCAGTACTTC.

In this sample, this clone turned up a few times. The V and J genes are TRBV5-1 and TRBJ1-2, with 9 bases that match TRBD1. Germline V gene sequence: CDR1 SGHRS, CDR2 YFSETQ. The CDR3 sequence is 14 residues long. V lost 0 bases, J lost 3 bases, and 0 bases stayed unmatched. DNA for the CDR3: TGCGCCAGCAGCTTGGACAGGGGGCACTATGGCTACACCTTC. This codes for CASSLDRGHYGYTF.

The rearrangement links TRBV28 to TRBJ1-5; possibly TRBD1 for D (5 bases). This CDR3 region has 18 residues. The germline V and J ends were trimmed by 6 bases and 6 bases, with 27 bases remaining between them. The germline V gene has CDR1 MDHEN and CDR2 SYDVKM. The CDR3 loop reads CASRPTGAHHRQLQPQHF. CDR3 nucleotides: TGTGCCAGCAGGCCCACAGGAGCCCACCACCGACAACTTCAGCCCCAGCATTTT.

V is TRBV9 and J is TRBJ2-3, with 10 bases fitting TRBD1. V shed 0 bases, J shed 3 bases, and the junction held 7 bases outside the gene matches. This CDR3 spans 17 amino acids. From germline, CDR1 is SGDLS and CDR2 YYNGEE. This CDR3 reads CASSVATWTGGTDTQYF. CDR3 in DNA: TGTGCCAGCAGCGTAGCTACGTGGACAGGGGGTACAGATACGCAGTATTTT.

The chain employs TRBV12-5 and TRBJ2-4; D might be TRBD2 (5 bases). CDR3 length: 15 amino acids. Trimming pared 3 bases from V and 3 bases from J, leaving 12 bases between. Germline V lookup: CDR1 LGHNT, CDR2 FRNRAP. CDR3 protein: CASGLSPRDKNIQYF. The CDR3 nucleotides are TGTGCTAGTGGTTTAAGTCCGAGGGACAAAAACATTCAGTACTTC.

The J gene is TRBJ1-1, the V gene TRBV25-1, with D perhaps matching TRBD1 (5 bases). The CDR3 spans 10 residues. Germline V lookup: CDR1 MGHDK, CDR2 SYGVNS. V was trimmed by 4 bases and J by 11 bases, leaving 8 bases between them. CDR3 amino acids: CASSGQKAFF. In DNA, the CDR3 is TGTGCCAGCAGTGGACAGAAGGCTTTCTTT.

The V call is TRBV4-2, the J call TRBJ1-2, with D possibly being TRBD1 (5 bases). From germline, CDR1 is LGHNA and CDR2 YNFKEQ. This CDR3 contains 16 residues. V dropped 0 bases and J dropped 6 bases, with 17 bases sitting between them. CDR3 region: CASSQDPGGVLNGYTF. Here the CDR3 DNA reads TGTGCCAGCAGCCAAGACCCCGGAGGGGTCCTAAATGGCTACACCTTC.

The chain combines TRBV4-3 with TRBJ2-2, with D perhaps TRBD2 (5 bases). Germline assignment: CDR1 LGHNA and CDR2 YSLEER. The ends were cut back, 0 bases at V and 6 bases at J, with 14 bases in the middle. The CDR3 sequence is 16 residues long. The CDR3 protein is CASSQDNFEEAGELFF. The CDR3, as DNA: TGCGCCAGCAGCCAAGACAATTTCGAGGAGGCCGGGGAGCTGTTTTTT.

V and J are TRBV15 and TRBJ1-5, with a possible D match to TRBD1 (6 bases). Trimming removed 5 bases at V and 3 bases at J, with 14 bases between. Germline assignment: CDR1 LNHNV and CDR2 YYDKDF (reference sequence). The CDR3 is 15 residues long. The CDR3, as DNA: TGTGCCACCAGCGTACACCGGGACACCAATCAGCCCCAGCATTTT. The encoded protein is CATSVHRDTNQPQHF.

The CDR3 DNA follows: TGTGCCAGCAGGCCACGGACAGGTGACCGCACTGGGGCCAACGTCCTGACTTTC. Its translation is CASRPRTGDRTGANVLTF. V and J are TRBV28 and TRBJ2-6; 7 bases fit TRBD1. V shed 6 bases, J shed 2 bases, and the junction held 13 bases outside the gene matches. The CDR3 is 18 amino acids. CDR1 is MDHEN and CDR2 is SYDVKM in the germline V gene.

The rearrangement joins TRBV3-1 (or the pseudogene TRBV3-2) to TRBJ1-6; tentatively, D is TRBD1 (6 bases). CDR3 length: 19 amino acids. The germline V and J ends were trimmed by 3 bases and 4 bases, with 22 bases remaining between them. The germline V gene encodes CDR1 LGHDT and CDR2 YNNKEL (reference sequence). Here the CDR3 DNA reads TGTGCCAGCAGCCAGACCCCACAGGAGGGGGGGGGTTATAATTCACCCCTCCACTTT. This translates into CASSQTPQEGGGYNSPLHF.

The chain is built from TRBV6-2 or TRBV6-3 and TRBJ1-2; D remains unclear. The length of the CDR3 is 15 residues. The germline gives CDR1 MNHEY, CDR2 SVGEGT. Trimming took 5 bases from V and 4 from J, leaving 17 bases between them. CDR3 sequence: CASSDTWNMSYGYTF. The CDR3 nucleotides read TGTGCCAGCAGTGACACATGGAACATGTCCTATGGCTACACCTTC.

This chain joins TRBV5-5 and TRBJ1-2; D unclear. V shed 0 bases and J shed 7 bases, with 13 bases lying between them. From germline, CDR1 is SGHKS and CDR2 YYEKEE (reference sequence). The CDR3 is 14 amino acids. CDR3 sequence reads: CASSLARGAGGYTF. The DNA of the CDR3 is TGTGCCAGCAGCTTGGCCCGTGGAGCTGGTGGCTACACCTTC.

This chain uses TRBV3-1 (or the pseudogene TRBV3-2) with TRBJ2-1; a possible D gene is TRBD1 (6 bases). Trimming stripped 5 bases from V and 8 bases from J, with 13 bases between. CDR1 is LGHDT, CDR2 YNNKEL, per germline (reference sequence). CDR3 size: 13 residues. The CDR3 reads CASSYRGIDEQFF. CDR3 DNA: TGTGCCAGCAGCTATAGGGGGATCGATGAGCAGTTCTTC.

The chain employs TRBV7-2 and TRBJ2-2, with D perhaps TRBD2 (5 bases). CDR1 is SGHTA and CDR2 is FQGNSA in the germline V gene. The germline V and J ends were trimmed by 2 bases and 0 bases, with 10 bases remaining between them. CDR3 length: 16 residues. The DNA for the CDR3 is TGTGCCAGCAGCTTACTGACGGGATCGAACACCGGGGAGCTGTTTTTT. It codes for CASSLLTGSNTGELFF. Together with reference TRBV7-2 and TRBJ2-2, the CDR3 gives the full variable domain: GAGVSQSPSNKVTEKGKDVELRCDPISGHTALYWYRQSLGQGLEFLIYFQGNSAPDKSGLPSDRFSAERTGGSVSTLTIQRTQQEDSAVYLCASSLLTGSNTGELFFGEGSRLTVL.